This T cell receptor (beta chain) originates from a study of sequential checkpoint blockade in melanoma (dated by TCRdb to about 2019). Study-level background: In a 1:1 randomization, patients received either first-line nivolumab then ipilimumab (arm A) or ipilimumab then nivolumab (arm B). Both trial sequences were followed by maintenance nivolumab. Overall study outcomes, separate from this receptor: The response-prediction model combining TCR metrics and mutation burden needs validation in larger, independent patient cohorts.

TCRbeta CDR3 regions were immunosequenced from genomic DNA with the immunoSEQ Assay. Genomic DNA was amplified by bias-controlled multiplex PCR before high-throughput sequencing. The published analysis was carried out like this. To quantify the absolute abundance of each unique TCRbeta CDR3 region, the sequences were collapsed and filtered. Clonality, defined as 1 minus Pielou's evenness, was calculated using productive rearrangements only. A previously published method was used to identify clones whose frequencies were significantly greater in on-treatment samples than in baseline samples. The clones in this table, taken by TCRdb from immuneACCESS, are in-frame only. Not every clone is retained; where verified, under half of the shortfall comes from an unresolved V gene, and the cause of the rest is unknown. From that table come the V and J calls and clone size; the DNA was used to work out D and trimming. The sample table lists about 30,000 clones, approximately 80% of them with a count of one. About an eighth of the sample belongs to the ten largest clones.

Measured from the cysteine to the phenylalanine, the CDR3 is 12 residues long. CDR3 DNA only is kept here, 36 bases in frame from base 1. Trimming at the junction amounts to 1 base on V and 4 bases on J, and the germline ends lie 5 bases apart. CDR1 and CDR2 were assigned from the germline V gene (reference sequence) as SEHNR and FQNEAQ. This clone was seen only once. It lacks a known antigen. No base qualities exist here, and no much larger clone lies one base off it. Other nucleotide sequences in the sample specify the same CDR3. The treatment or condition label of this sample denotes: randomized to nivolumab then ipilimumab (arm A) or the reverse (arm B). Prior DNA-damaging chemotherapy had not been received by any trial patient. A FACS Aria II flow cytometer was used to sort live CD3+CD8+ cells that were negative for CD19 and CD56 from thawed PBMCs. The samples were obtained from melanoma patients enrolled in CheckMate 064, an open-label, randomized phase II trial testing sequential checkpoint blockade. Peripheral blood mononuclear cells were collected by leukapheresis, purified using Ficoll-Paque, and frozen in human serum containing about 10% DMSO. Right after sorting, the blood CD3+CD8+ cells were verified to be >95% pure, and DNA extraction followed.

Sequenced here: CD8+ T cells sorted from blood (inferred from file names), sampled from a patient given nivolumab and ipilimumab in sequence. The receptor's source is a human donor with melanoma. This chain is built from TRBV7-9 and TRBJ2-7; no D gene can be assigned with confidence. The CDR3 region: CASSLGAYEQYF. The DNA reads TGTGCCAGCAGCTTAGGGGCATACGAGCAGTACTTC.